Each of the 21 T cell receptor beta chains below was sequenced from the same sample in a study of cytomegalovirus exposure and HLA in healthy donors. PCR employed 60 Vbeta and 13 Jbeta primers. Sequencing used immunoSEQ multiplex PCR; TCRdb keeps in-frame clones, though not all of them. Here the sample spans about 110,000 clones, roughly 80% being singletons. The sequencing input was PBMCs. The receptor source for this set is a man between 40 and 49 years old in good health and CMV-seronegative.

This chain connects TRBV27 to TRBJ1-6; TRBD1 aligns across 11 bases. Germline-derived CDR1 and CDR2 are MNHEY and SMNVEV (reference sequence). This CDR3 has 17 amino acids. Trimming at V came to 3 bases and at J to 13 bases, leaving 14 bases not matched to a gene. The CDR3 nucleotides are TGTGCCAGCAGTTTGGGGGGGACAGGGGGGATTGTGAGCCCCCTCCACTTT. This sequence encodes CASSLGGTGGIVSPLHF.

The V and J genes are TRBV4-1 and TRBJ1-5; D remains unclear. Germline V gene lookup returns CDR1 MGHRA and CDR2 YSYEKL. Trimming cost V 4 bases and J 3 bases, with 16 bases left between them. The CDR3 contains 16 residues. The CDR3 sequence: CASSLVLDAINQPQHF. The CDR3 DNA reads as TGCGCCAGCAGCCTTGTCCTTGATGCGATCAATCAGCCCCAGCATTTT.

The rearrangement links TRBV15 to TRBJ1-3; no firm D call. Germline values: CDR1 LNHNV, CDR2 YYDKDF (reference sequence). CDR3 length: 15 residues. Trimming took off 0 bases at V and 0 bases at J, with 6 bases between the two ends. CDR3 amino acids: CATSRDRGSGNTIYF. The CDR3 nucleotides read TGTGCCACCAGCAGAGATCGGGGCTCTGGAAACACCATATATTTT.

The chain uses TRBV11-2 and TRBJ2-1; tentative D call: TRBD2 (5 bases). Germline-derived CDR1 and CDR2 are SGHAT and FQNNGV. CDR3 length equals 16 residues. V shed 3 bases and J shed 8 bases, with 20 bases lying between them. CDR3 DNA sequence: TGTGCCAGCAGCTTGATCGGCGGGCCCCGTTGGTATGAGCAGTTCTTC. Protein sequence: CASSLIGGPRWYEQFF. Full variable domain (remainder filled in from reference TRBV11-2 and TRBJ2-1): EAGVAQSPRYKIIEKRQSVAFWCNPISGHATLYWYQQILGQGPKLLIQFQNNGVVDDSQLPKDRFSAERLKGVDSTLKIQPAKLEDSAVYLCASSLIGGPRWYEQFFGPGTRLTVL.

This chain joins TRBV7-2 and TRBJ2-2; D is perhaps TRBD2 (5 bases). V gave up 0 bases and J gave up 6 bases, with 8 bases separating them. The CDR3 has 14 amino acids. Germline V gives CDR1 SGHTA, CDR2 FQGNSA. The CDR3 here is CASSLAKEAGELFF. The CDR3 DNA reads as TGTGCCAGCAGCTTAGCGAAGGAGGCCGGGGAGCTGTTTTTT.

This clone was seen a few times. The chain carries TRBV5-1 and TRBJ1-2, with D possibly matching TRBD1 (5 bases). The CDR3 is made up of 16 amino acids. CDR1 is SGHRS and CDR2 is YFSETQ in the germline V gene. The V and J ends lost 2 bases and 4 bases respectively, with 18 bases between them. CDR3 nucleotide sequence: TGCGCCAGCAGCTTCCGGGACTTACGGGATCCCTATGGCTACACCTTC. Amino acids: CASSFRDLRDPYGYTF.

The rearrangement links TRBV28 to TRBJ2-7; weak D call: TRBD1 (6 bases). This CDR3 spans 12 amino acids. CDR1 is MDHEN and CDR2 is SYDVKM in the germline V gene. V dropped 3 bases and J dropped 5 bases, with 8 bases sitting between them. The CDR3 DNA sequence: TGTGCCAGCAGTTTCCGACAGGACGAGCAGTACTTC. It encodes CASSFRQDEQYF.

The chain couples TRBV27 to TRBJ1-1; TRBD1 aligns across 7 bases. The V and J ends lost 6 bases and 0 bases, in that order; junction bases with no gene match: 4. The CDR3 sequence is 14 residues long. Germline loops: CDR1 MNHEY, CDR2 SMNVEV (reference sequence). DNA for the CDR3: TGTGCCAGCAGGAAACAGGGGATGAACACTGAAGCTTTCTTT. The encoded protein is CASRKQGMNTEAFF.

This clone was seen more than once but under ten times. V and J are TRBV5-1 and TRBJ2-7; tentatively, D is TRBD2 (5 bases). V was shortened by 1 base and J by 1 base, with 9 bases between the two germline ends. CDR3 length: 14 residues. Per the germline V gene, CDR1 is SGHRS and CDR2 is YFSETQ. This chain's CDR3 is CASSLKTGSYEQYF. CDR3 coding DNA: TGCGCCAGCAGCTTGAAGACGGGATCCTACGAGCAGTACTTC.

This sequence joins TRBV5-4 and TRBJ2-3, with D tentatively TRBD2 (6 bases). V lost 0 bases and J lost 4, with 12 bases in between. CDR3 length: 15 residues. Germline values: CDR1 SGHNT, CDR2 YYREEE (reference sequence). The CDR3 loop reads CASSLESGEADTQYF. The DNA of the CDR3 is TGTGCCAGCAGCTTGGAGTCGGGGGAGGCAGATACGCAGTATTTT.

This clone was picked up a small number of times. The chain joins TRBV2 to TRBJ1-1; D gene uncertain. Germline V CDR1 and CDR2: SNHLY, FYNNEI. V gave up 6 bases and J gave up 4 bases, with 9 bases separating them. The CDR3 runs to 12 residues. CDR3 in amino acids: CASRPQLTEAFF. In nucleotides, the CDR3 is TGTGCCAGCAGGCCACAGCTCACTGAAGCTTTCTTT. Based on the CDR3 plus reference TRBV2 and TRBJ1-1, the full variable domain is EPEVTQTPSHQVTQMGQEVILRCVPISNHLYFYWYRQILGQKVEFLVSFYNNEISEKSEIFDDQFSVERPDGSNFTLKIRSTKLEDSAMYFCASRPQLTEAFFGQGTRLTVV.

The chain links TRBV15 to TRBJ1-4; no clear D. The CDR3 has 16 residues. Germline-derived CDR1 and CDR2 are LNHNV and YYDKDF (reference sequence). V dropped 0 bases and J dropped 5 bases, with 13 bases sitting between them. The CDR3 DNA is TGTGCCACCAGCAGAGATTTACTAACGTCGAATGAAAAACTGTTTTTT. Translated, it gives CATSRDLLTSNEKLFF.

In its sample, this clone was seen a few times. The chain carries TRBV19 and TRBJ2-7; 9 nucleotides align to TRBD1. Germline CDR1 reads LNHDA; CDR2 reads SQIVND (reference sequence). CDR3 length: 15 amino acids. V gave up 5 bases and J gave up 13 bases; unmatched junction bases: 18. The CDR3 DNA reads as TGTGCCAGTAGTTCATCCGGGACAGGGTCAGAGGGCCCCTACTTC. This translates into CASSSSGTGSEGPYF.

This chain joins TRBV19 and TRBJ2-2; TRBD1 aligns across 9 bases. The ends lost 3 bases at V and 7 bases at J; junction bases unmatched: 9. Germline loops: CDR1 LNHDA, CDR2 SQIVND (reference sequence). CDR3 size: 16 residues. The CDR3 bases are TGTGCCAGTAGTATGATAACAGGGGGCCTCGGCGGGGAGCTGTTTTTT. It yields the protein CASSMITGGLGGELFF.

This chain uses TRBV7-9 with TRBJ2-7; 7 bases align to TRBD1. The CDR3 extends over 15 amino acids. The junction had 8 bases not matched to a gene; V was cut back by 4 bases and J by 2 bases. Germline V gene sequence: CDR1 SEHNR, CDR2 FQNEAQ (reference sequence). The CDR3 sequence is CASSSPGDRAYEQYF. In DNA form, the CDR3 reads TGTGCCAGCAGCTCACCGGGTGACAGGGCCTACGAGCAGTACTTC.

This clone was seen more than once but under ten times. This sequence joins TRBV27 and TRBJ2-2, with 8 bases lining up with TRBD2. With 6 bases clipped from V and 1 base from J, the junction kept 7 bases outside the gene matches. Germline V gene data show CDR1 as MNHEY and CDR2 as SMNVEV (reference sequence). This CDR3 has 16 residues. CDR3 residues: CASSAQGTRNTGELFF. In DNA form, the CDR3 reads TGTGCCAGCAGCGCCCAAGGGACTAGGAACACCGGGGAGCTGTTTTTT.

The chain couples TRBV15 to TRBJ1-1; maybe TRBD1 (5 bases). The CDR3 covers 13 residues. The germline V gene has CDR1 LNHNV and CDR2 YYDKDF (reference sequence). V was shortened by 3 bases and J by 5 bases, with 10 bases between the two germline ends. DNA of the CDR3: TGTGCCACCAGCAGGGCAAGGGGAACTGAAGCTTTCTTT. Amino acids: CATSRARGTEAFF.

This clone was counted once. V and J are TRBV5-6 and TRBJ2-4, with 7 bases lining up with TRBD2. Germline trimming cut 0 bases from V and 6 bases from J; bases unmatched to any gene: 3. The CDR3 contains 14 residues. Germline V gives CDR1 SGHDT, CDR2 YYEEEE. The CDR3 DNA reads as TGTGCCAGCAGCTTGGCGGGGGGTGGAAACATTCAGTACTTC. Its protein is CASSLAGGGNIQYF.

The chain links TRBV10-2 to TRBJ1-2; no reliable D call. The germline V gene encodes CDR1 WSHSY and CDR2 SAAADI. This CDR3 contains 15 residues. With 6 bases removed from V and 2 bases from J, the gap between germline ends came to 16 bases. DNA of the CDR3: TGCGCCAGCAGAGACGAGAAGAGACTCAACTATGGCTACACCTTC. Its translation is CASRDEKRLNYGYTF.

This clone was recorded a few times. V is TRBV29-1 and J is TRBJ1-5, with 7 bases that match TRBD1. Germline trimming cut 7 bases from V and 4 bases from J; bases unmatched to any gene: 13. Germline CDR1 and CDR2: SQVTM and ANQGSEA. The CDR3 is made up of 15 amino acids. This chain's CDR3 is CSAPDRFTSNQPQHF. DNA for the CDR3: TGCAGCGCCCCGGACAGGTTCACCTCTAATCAGCCCCAGCATTTT.

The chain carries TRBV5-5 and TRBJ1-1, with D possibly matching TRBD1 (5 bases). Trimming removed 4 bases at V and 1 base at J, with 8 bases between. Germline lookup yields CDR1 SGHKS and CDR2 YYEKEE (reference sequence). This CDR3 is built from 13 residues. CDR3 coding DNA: TGTGCCAGCAGCGCGCAGGGGAACACTGAAGCTTTCTTT. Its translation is CASSAQGNTEAFF.